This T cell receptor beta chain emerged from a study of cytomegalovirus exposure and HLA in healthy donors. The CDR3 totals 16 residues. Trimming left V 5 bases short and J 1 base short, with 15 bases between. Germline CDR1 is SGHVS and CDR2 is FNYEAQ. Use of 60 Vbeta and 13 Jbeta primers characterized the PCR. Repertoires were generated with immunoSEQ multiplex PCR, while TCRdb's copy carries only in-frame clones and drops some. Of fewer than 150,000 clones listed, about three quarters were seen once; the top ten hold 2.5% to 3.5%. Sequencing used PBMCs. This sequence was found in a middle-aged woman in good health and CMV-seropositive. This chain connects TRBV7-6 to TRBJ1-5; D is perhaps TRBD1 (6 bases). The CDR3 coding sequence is TGTGCCAGCAGCCCCCAGGGGACGGGGAGCAATCAGCCCCAGCATTTT. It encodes CASSPQGTGSNQPQHF.